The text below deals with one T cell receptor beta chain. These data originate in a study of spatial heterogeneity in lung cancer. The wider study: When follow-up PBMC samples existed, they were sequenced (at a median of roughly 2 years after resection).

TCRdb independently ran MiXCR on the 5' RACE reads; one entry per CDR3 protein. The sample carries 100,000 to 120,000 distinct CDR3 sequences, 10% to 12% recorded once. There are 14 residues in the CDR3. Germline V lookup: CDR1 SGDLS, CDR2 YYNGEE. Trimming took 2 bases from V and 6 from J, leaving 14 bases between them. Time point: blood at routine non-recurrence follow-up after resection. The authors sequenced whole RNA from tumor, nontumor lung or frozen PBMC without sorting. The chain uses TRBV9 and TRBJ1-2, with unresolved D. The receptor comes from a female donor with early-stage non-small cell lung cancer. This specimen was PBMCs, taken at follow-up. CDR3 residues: CASSVRGGQDGYTF. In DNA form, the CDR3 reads TGTGCCAGCAGCGTCCGTGGAGGGCAGGATGGCTACACCTTC.